The 4 T cell receptor beta chains reported below all come from one sample, sequenced in a study of CD8+ T cells in alopecia areata. The treatment: oral pan-JAK inhibitor, 5-10 mg twice daily. cDNA reverse transcribed from extracted RNA served as the sequencing template. Sequencing used immunoSEQ multiplex PCR; TCRdb keeps in-frame clones, though not all of them. The sample has 150,000 to 200,000 clones; roughly 66% are singletons. The starting material was CD4+ T cells sorted from blood, obtained at week 24, from a patient treated with tofacitinib. Receptors originate from a human donor with alopecia areata.

This clone was found a few times. This chain uses TRBV19 with TRBJ1-3; 8 positions match TRBD1. V lost 10 bases and J lost 3; bases outside the gene matches: 8. Germline V CDR1 and CDR2: LNHDA, SQIVND (reference sequence). The CDR3 loop spans 14 amino acids. The CDR3 reads CATGQGTGGNTIYF. CDR3 sequence (DNA): TGTGCCACCGGACAGGGCACGGGTGGAAACACCATATATTTT.

This clone showed up just a few times. At the DNA level, this CDR3 is encoded by other sequences in the same sample as well. This sequence joins TRBV27 and TRBJ1-1, with D perhaps matching TRBD1 (6 bases). This CDR3 comprises 14 residues. V was trimmed by 2 bases and J by 5 bases, leaving 12 bases between them. The germline V gene has CDR1 MNHEY and CDR2 SMNVEV (reference sequence). Here the CDR3 reads CASSLRGARTEAFF. DNA for the CDR3: TGTGCCAGCAGTTTAAGGGGGGCGAGGACTGAAGCTTTCTTT.

CDR3 nucleotide sequence: TGCGCCAGCAGCCAAGTGGGCGTGAACACTGAAGCTTTCTTT. It specifies CASSQVGVNTEAFF. The chain links TRBV4-1 to TRBJ1-1; D is unresolved. Germline values: CDR1 MGHRA, CDR2 YSYEKL. V was shortened by 1 base and J by 0 bases, with 6 bases between the two germline ends. The CDR3 consists of 14 residues.

The CDR3, as DNA: TGCGCCAGCAAAATGACTAGCGGGGGCAATGAGCAGTTCTTC. Amino acids: CASKMTSGGNEQFF. This chain joins TRBV5-1 and TRBJ2-1; 12 positions agree with TRBD2. The CDR3 contains 14 residues. From germline, CDR1 is SGHRS and CDR2 YFSETQ. V was clipped by 6 bases and J by 6 bases; unmatched bases: 4.